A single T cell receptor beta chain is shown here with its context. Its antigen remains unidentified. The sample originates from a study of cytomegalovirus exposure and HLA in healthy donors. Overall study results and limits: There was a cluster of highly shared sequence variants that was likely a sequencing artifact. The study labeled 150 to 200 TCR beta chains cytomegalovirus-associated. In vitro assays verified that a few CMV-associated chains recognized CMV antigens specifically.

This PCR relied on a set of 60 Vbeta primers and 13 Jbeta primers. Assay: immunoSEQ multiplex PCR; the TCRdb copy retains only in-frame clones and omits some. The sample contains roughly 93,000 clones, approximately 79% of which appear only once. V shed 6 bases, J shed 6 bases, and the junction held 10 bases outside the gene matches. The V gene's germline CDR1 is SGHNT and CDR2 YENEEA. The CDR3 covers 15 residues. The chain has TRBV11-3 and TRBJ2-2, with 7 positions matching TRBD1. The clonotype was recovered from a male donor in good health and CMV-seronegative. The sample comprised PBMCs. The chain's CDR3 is CASRVTGITAGELFF. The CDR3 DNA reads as TGTGCCAGCAGGGTGACAGGGATTACGGCCGGGGAGCTGTTTTTT.